Following are 18 T cell receptor beta chains from one sample sequenced in a study of cytomegalovirus exposure and HLA in healthy donors. Researchers ran the PCR with 60 Vbeta and 13 Jbeta primers. Assay: immunoSEQ multiplex PCR; the TCRdb copy retains only in-frame clones and omits some. The sample has around 180,000 clones, over 60% seen once. Sequencing was carried out using PBMCs. All receptors derive from a girl between 10 and 17 years old in good health and CMV-seronegative.

The chain couples TRBV2 to TRBJ1-5, with a possible D match to TRBD1 (6 bases). The CDR3 loop spans 16 amino acids. Germline CDR1 and CDR2: SNHLY and FYNNEI. Trimming shortened V by 8 bases and J by 0 bases, and 17 bases separated the two germline ends. The CDR3 DNA is TGTGCCAGCGGACCGCCCGGGACAATTAGCAATCAGCCCCAGCATTTT. Residues: CASGPPGTISNQPQHF.

This clone occurred a few times. V usage is TRBV5-1 and J usage is TRBJ2-7, with TRBD1 matching over 8 bases. Unmatched junction bases numbered 7, after V lost 4 bases and J lost 4 bases. Germline V gene data show CDR1 as SGHRS and CDR2 as YFSETQ. The CDR3 spans 14 residues. CDR3 sequence reads: CASSLDRALYEQYF. The CDR3 nucleotides read TGCGCCAGCAGCCTGGACAGGGCGCTTTACGAGCAGTACTTC. Variable domain in full (rest from reference TRBV5-1 and TRBJ2-7): KAGVTQTPRYLIKTRGQQVTLSCSPISGHRSVSWYQQTPGQGLQFLFEYFSETQRNKGNFPGRFSGRQFSNSRSEMNVSTLELGDSALYLCASSLDRALYEQYFGPGTRLTVT.

The V and J genes are TRBV13 and TRBJ2-7; possible D gene TRBD1, 6 bases. This CDR3 spans 13 amino acids. The V end was cut by 2 bases, the J end by 5 bases, with 10 bases between. Germline loops: CDR1 PRHDT, CDR2 FYEKMQ (reference sequence). The CDR3 protein is CASSLTGFHEQYF. The CDR3 DNA is TGTGCCAGCAGCTTAACAGGGTTCCACGAGCAGTACTTC.

The chain recombines TRBV5-1 with TRBJ2-3, with TRBD1 matching 10 bases. Looked up from germline, CDR1 is SGHRS and CDR2 is YFSETQ. V shed 4 bases and J 5 bases; nucleotides not matched to a gene: 4. The CDR3 contains 14 residues. CDR3 region: CASSDRGPGDTQYF. In DNA, the CDR3 is TGCGCCAGCAGCGACAGGGGGCCTGGAGATACGCAGTATTTT.

This clone was counted only a few times. V and J are TRBV6-5 and TRBJ1-1, with D perhaps matching TRBD1 (5 bases). Between the trimmed V and J ends, which lost 2 bases and 1 base, there was a span of 11 bases. Germline values: CDR1 MNHEY, CDR2 SVGAGI. The length of the CDR3 is 15 residues. The CDR3 reads CASSYGGTSNTEAFF. Here the CDR3 DNA reads TGTGCCAGCAGTTACGGTGGGACTTCGAACACTGAAGCTTTCTTT.

This chain links TRBV6-1 with TRBJ2-1; the D gene is possibly TRBD2 (6 bases). The length of the CDR3 is 15 residues. Trimming stripped 4 bases from V and 0 bases from J, with 10 bases between. Germline CDR1 MNHNS, CDR2 SASEGT. Here the CDR3 reads CASSAATSSYNEQFF. CDR3 in DNA: TGTGCCAGCAGTGCGGCGACTAGCTCCTACAATGAGCAGTTCTTC.

Details on this clone: Distinct nucleotide sequences in the sample also encode this CDR3. The chain uses TRBV9 and TRBJ1-1, with D unresolved. V lost 1 base, J lost 1 base, and 5 bases lay in between. Germline V gene sequence: CDR1 SGDLS, CDR2 YYNGEE. The CDR3 is 13 amino acids. The CDR3 here is CASSVRGNTEAFF. As DNA, the CDR3 is TGTGCCAGCAGCGTAAGAGGGAACACTGAAGCTTTCTTT.

This rearrangement joins TRBV11-2 to TRBJ2-3; 9 nucleotides match TRBD1. The germline gives CDR1 SGHAT, CDR2 FQNNGV. This CDR3 has 16 amino acids. With V trimmed by 5 bases and J by 1 base, 7 bases remained unmatched. As DNA, the CDR3 is TGTGCCAGCAGCGGGACGACAGGGGGACGCACAGATACGCAGTATTTT. Encoded protein: CASSGTTGGRTDTQYF.

A note on this clone: One end of the junction is discordant with germline, which a read error may explain. The V and J genes are TRBV7-7 and TRBJ2-2; D remains ambiguous. The CDR3 contains 12 residues. Germline CDR1 SSHAT, CDR2 FNYEAQ (reference sequence). The DNA of the CDR3 is TGTGCTAGCAGCCCCCCAGGCGGGGAGCTGTTTTTT. As protein: CASSPPGGELFF. The whole variable domain, remainder taken from reference TRBV7-7 and TRBJ2-2, is GAGVSQSPRYKVTKRGQDVTLRCDPISSHATLYWYQQALGQGPEFLTYFNYEAQPDKSGLPSDRFSAERPEGSISTLTIQRTEQRDSAMYRCASSPPGGELFFGEGSRLTVL.

This clone was picked up a small number of times. The chain recombines TRBV5-1 with TRBJ1-1, with a possible D match to TRBD1 (5 bases). This CDR3 has 15 amino acids. V was trimmed by 7 bases and J by 0 bases, leaving 16 bases between them. Germline loops: CDR1 SGHRS, CDR2 YFSETQ. The chain's CDR3 is CASGRSGSLNTEAFF. CDR3 sequence (DNA): TGCGCCAGCGGAAGGTCAGGGTCCTTGAACACTGAAGCTTTCTTT.

The chain recombines TRBV5-1 with TRBJ2-1; a weak D match, TRBD2 (6 bases). CDR1 and CDR2 (germline): SGHRS, YFSETQ. CDR3 length: 16 amino acids. V was pared by 4 bases and J by 3 bases, with 17 bases between. Here the CDR3 DNA reads TGCGCCAGCAGCCGAGCCGGGACTTCCATCTACAATGAGCAGTTCTTC. Translated: CASSRAGTSIYNEQFF.

The chain combines TRBV6-1 with TRBJ1-1; D might be TRBD1 (6 bases). The CDR3 consists of 13 residues. V was shortened by 6 bases and J by 4 bases, with 12 bases between the two germline ends. Looked up from germline, CDR1 is MNHNS and CDR2 is SASEGT. The CDR3, as DNA: TGTGCCAGCAGCTTAACCAGGGGCACTGAAGCTTTCTTT. Translated, it gives CASSLTRGTEAFF.

V and J are TRBV5-1 and TRBJ1-2, with D unresolved. The CDR3 totals 13 residues. The germline V gene encodes CDR1 SGHRS and CDR2 YFSETQ. Trimming shortened V by 5 bases and J by 1 base, and 9 bases separated the two germline ends. CDR3 nucleotides: TGCGCCAGCAGTCCGGAGGGTAACTATGGCTACACCTTC. Translation: CASSPEGNYGYTF.

V gene TRBV6-4 combines with J gene TRBJ1-2; tentative D call: TRBD1 (6 bases). Germline V CDR1 and CDR2: MRHNA, SNTAGT. The CDR3 sequence is 14 residues long. V was shortened by 3 bases and J by 7 bases, with 15 bases between the two germline ends. The CDR3 DNA is TGTGCCAGCAGTGAGGCAGGGGCCTTTGGTGGCTACACCTTC. Its protein product is CASSEAGAFGGYTF.

This chain links TRBV4-1 with TRBJ1-4; the match to TRBD1 covers 7 bases. Germline lookup yields CDR1 MGHRA and CDR2 YSYEKL. CDR3 length equals 15 residues. Trimming cost V 7 bases and J 5 bases; bases outside gene matches: 10. The CDR3 region has the DNA TGCGCCAGCACCAAACCGGGACAGAAGAATGAAAAACTGTTTTTT. It encodes CASTKPGQKNEKLFF.

V gene TRBV9 combines with J gene TRBJ1-1, with a possible D match to TRBD1 (5 bases). In germline, CDR1 is SGDLS, CDR2 YYNGEE. The CDR3 length is 12 residues. V shed 4 bases and J shed 4 bases, with 8 bases lying between them. CDR3 in amino acids: CASSRGATEAFF. Written as DNA, the CDR3 is TGTGCCAGCAGCAGGGGCGCCACTGAAGCTTTCTTT.

The rearrangement uses TRBV7-8 and TRBJ2-3, with D maybe TRBD1 (6 bases). The CDR3 has 15 amino acids. The germline CDR1 and CDR2 sequences are SGHVS and FQNEAQ. V lost 4 bases, J lost 2 bases, and 13 bases lay in between. In DNA form, the CDR3 reads TGTGCCAGCAGCTCCGGACAGATCCTCACAGATACGCAGTATTTT. Protein sequence: CASSSGQILTDTQYF.

Written as DNA, the CDR3 is TGTGCCAGCAGCCCAGGATTCTCCTACGAGCAGTACTTC. It is translated as CASSPGFSYEQYF. V is TRBV7-9 and J is TRBJ2-7; D not certain. Trimming removed 5 bases at V and 0 bases at J, with 8 bases between. The length of the CDR3 is 13 residues. CDR1 SEHNR and CDR2 FQNEAQ come from the germline V gene (reference sequence). Based on the CDR3 plus reference TRBV7-9 and TRBJ2-7, the full variable domain is DTGVSQNPRHKITKRGQNVTFRCDPISEHNRLYWYRQTLGQGPEFLTYFQNEAQLEKSRLLSDRFSAERPKGSFSTLEIQRTEQGDSAMYLCASSPGFSYEQYFGPGTRLTVT.